The 21 T cell receptor beta chains given below trace back to one sample, sequenced in a study of blood T cell repertoires in COVID-19. Assay: immunoSEQ multiplex PCR; the TCRdb copy retains only in-frame clones and omits some. Of about 180,000 clones detected, over 75% appear once; the ten largest clones hold around 1.2%. Material: PBMCs or T cells enriched from blood (not recorded which). All receptors derive from a human donor with acute COVID-19. The donor label of this sample is uncertain.

The chain has TRBV10-1 and TRBJ2-1; TRBD2 might be the D (7 bases). Trimming pared 3 bases from V and 3 bases from J, leaving 12 bases between. Germline CDR1 and CDR2: WNHNN and SYGVQD (reference sequence). The CDR3 runs 15 residues. CDR3 amino acids: CASSEEGGRYNEQFF. The CDR3 region has the DNA TGCGCCAGCAGTGAAGAGGGGGGGCGCTACAATGAGCAGTTCTTC.

The rearrangement uses TRBV7-6 and TRBJ1-5; maybe TRBD1 (6 bases). The V end was cut by 2 bases, the J end by 0 bases, with 17 bases between. The germline gives CDR1 SGHVS, CDR2 FNYEAQ. The CDR3 contains 18 residues. This CDR3 reads CASSLMAGAGDSNQPQHF. The DNA of the CDR3 is TGTGCCAGCAGCTTAATGGCGGGGGCGGGGGATAGCAATCAGCCCCAGCATTTT.

The J gene is TRBJ2-5, the V gene TRBV7-8; perhaps TRBD2 as D (6 bases). The CDR3 totals 14 residues. Trimming left V 5 bases short and J 1 base short, with 11 bases between. The germline CDR1 and CDR2 sequences are SGHVS and FQNEAQ. The CDR3: CASSATGGQETQYF. For the CDR3, the DNA is TGTGCCAGCAGCGCAACCGGGGGCCAAGAGACCCAGTACTTC.

The chain joins TRBV2 to TRBJ1-2; TRBD1 matches at 8 bases. From germline, CDR1 is SNHLY and CDR2 FYNNEI. Trimming at V came to 4 bases and at J to 8 bases, leaving 3 bases not matched to a gene. This CDR3 is built from 12 residues. CDR3 in amino acids: CASSGTGYGYTF. The CDR3 coding sequence is TGTGCCAGCAGTGGGACAGGGTACGGCTACACCTTC. Together with reference TRBV2 and TRBJ1-2, the CDR3 gives the full variable domain: EPEVTQTPSHQVTQMGQEVILRCVPISNHLYFYWYRQILGQKVEFLVSFYNNEISEKSEIFDDQFSVERPDGSNFTLKIRSTKLEDSAMYFCASSGTGYGYTFGSGTRLTVV.

The J gene is TRBJ2-7, the V gene TRBV21-1; TRBD1, as called in the table, went unchecked against the DNA. TRBV21-1 is marked as a pseudogene. This CDR3 has 15 amino acids. CDR3: CASSKDSPLSYEQYF. For the CDR3, the DNA is TGTGCCAGCAGCAAAGACAGCCCCCTTTCCTACGAGCAGTACTTC.

In this sample, this clone turned up once. V and J are TRBV18 and TRBJ1-1; TRBD1 is a possible D gene (6 bases). The CDR3 has 16 residues. Germline V lookup: CDR1 KGHSH, CDR2 LQKENI. Trimming stripped 3 bases from V and 0 bases from J, with 14 bases between. CDR3 coding DNA: TGTGCCAGCTCACCTCTCAGGACAGAAATGAACACTGAAGCTTTCTTT. This translates into CASSPLRTEMNTEAFF.

The chain links TRBV7-6 to TRBJ2-7, with a weak D call TRBD1 (5 bases). There are 15 residues in the CDR3. V was clipped by 0 bases and J by 3 bases, with 12 bases between them. The V gene's germline CDR1 is SGHVS and CDR2 FNYEAQ. DNA of the CDR3: TGTGCCAGCAGCTTAGCGGGCCTCCAGGGCTACGAGCAGTACTTC. This translates into CASSLAGLQGYEQYF.

DNA for the CDR3: TGTGCCAGTAGTATCCCCCGTACTGATGAAAAACTGTTTTTT. This translates into CASSIPRTDEKLFF. The V gene is TRBV19, the J gene TRBJ1-4; D call uncertain. Germline CDR1 LNHDA, CDR2 SQIVND (reference sequence). The CDR3 loop spans 14 amino acids. Trimming shortened V by 3 bases and J by 6 bases, and 11 bases separated the two germline ends.

V is TRBV19 and J is TRBJ1-4, with TRBD1 matching over 8 bases. Germline CDR1 is LNHDA and CDR2 is SQIVND (reference sequence). V shed 5 bases, J shed 4 bases, and the junction held 9 bases outside the gene matches. This CDR3 is 16 amino acids long. As DNA, the CDR3 is TGTGCCAGTAGTGCCGGACAGGGACCCCTTAATGAAAAACTGTTTTTT. Its protein product is CASSAGQGPLNEKLFF. Together with reference TRBV19 and TRBJ1-4, the CDR3 gives the full variable domain: DGGITQSPKYLFRKEGQNVTLSCEQNLNHDAMYWYRQDPGQGLRLIYYSQIVNDFQKGDIAEGYSVSREKKESFPLTVTSAQKNPTAFYLCASSAGQGPLNEKLFFGSGTQLSVL.

V is TRBV7-2 and J is TRBJ1-3; TRBD1 aligns across 8 bases. The V gene end was trimmed by 2 bases and the J gene end by 4 bases; junction bases not matched to a gene: 4. The CDR3 extends over 15 amino acids. Germline V gene lookup returns CDR1 SGHTA and CDR2 FQGNSA. The CDR3 protein is CASSLQGATGNTIYF. In nucleotides, the CDR3 is TGTGCCAGCAGCTTACAGGGGGCTACCGGAAACACCATATATTTT.

Concerning this clone: Other DNA sequences from this sample encode an identical CDR3 as well. The gene calls are TRBV4-3 and TRBJ2-3; 10 bases line up with TRBD1. Germline values: CDR1 LGHNA, CDR2 YSLEER. The CDR3 contains 16 residues. The trim removed 0 bases at V and 1 base at J, leaving 1 base unmatched. The CDR3 DNA reads as TGCGCCAGCAGCCAAGAAGGGACAGGGGGCACAGATACGCAGTATTTT. Its translation: CASSQEGTGGTDTQYF.

The V gene is TRBV6-6, the J gene TRBJ2-1; D might be TRBD1 (6 bases). The V end was cut by 7 bases, the J end by 4 bases, with 17 bases between. Germline CDR1 is MNHNY and CDR2 is SVGAGI (reference sequence). The CDR3 runs 15 residues. CDR3 in DNA: TGTGCCAGCACCGACGCGTTGACAGGTTACAATGAGCAGTTCTTC. This sequence encodes CASTDALTGYNEQFF.

This clone was seen only once. The rearrangement links TRBV10-3 to TRBJ2-5; 7 positions agree with TRBD1. CDR3 size: 14 residues. CDR1 is ENHRY and CDR2 is SYGVKD in the germline V gene. V shed 11 bases and J 4 bases; nucleotides not matched to a gene: 13. The CDR3 protein is CALPSDNRGETQYF. The CDR3 DNA sequence: TGTGCCCTCCCGTCCGACAACAGGGGAGAGACCCAGTACTTC.

V and J are TRBV19 and TRBJ2-7; D possibly corresponds to TRBD1 (6 bases). CDR1 LNHDA and CDR2 SQIVND come from the germline V gene (reference sequence). There are 14 residues in the CDR3. V was pared by 10 bases and J by 9 bases, with 25 bases between. Here the CDR3 reads CATTSRGSPAVQYF. The CDR3 region has the DNA TGTGCCACCACCAGCAGGGGATCCCCCGCGGTGCAGTACTTC.

This clone appeared a single time. The chain uses TRBV7-2 and TRBJ2-3, with 7 bases lining up with TRBD2. The germline V gene encodes CDR1 SGHTA and CDR2 FQGNSA. The CDR3 consists of 15 residues. V trimming: 6 bases; J trimming: 5 bases; junction bases outside the gene matches: 11. Written as DNA, the CDR3 is TGTGCCAGCAGTTCCAGCGGGGCCAGAGGAGATACGCAGTATTTT. Protein product: CASSSSGARGDTQYF.

V is TRBV19 and J is TRBJ1-1; TRBD1 is a possible D gene (5 bases). Germline loops: CDR1 LNHDA, CDR2 SQIVND (reference sequence). This CDR3 comprises 13 residues. Trimming pared 9 bases from V and 1 base from J, leaving 12 bases between. CDR3 nucleotides: TGTGCCAGCAAATTTACAGGGAACACTGAAGCTTTCTTT. Its protein product is CASKFTGNTEAFF.

This rearrangement joins TRBV5-5 to TRBJ1-1, with TRBD1 as a possible D gene (6 bases). With 0 bases removed from V and 12 bases from J, the gap between germline ends came to 18 bases. The CDR3 is made up of 14 amino acids. Germline lookup yields CDR1 SGHKS and CDR2 YYEKEE (reference sequence). Here the CDR3 reads CASSLEGQSLETFF. DNA for the CDR3: TGTGCCAGCAGCTTGGAAGGACAGAGCTTGGAAACTTTCTTT. The full variable domain, completed using reference TRBV5-5 and TRBJ1-1, is DAGVTQSPTHLIKTRGQQVTLRCSPISGHKSVSWYQQVLGQGPQFIFQYYEKEERGRGNFPDRFSARQFPNYSSELNVNALLLGDSALYLCASSLEGQSLETFFGQGTRLTVV.

The chain links TRBV5-6 to TRBJ1-2, with 7 bases identical to TRBD1. There are 14 residues in the CDR3. CDR1 is SGHDT and CDR2 is YYEEEE in the germline V gene. V was pared by 6 bases and J by 3 bases, with 8 bases of the junction left unmatched. In DNA, the CDR3 is TGTGCCAGCACCCGGGACAGCGACTACTATGGCTACACCTTC. As protein: CASTRDSDYYGYTF.

V usage is TRBV19 and J usage is TRBJ2-7; possibly TRBD2 for D (5 bases). V lost 8 bases, J lost 7 bases, and 12 bases lay in between. The CDR3 sequence is 11 residues long. The germline V gene encodes CDR1 LNHDA and CDR2 SQIVND (reference sequence). CDR3 bases: TGTGCCAGTTCGGACGGGGTTGAGCAGTACTTC. Translated: CASSDGVEQYF.

This clone has a single count. The chain is built from TRBV4-2 and TRBJ2-7; D is perhaps TRBD1 (6 bases). Per the germline V gene, CDR1 is LGHNA and CDR2 is YNFKEQ. V was pared by 0 bases and J by 7 bases, with 10 bases between. CDR3 length: 13 amino acids. The CDR3 DNA sequence: TGTGCCAGCAGCCAAGATCAAGACAGGGAGCAGTACTTC. This sequence encodes CASSQDQDREQYF.

The chain links TRBV3-1 (or the pseudogene TRBV3-2) to TRBJ1-2; 8 nucleotides align to TRBD1. The J segment lost 4 bases and the V segment lost 0 bases, leaving 1 base of the junction unmatched. This CDR3 spans 14 amino acids. CDR1 and CDR2 from the germline V gene are LGHDT and YNNKEL (reference sequence). The CDR3 is CASSQDTGGYGYTF. CDR3 in DNA: TGTGCCAGCAGCCAAGATACAGGGGGCTATGGCTACACCTTC.